Each of the 11 T cell receptor beta chains below was sequenced from the same sample in a study of CD8+CD57+ T cells in acquired aplastic anemia. For sequencing, patients were chosen who had shown expansion of CD8+CD57+ cells by flow cytometry. Both TCR beta VDJ combination and CDR3 sequence profiling were carried out. Genomic DNA was the template for this profiling. TCRdb redid the calling of the reads with MiXCR, one entry per CDR3 protein. The sample carries under 200,000 distinct CDR3 sequences, around half recorded once. Sequenced input: sorted CD4+, CD8+, or CD8+CD57+ T cells (not recorded which) from PBMCs. The receptors shown here come from a human donor with aplastic anemia.

This clonotype has only one observation. The CDR3 carries no conserved terminal phenylalanine or tryptophan, so it likely arises from a read error. The CDR3, as DNA: TGTGGCACCAGTGCCAACAGCAATCAGCCCCAGCATTCT. Its translation is CGTSANSNQPQHS. The chain links TRBV24-1 to TRBJ1-5; unclear D gene. This CDR3 has 13 residues. Germline V gene sequence: CDR1 KGHDR, CDR2 SFDVKD.

This clonotype appeared many times. The chain joins TRBV6-1 to TRBJ1-6; TRBD1 agrees at 7 bases. V shed 8 bases and J 8 bases; nucleotides not matched to a gene: 9. This CDR3 is built from 14 residues. Per the germline V gene, CDR1 is MNHNS and CDR2 is SASEGT. The CDR3 DNA reads as TGTGCCAGCGGCCAAGGGCAGGGGGATTCACCCCTCCACTTT. Its protein is CASGQGQGDSPLHF.

The chain carries TRBV4-3 and TRBJ1-2, with D possibly TRBD1 on 5 matching bases. CDR3 length: 15 amino acids. V was shortened by 0 bases and J by 4 bases, with 12 bases between the two germline ends. CDR1 is LGHNA and CDR2 is YSLEER in the germline V gene. The CDR3 loop reads CASSQEGAAGYGYTF. In DNA form, the CDR3 reads TGCGCCAGCAGCCAAGAAGGGGCCGCGGGCTATGGCTACACCTTC.

At least ten counts were recorded for this clonotype. This rearrangement joins TRBV7-2 to TRBJ2-7; D remains unclear. The CDR3 has 13 amino acids. Germline V CDR1 and CDR2: SGHTA, FQGNSA. Trimming removed 9 bases from V and 2 bases from J, with 14 bases in between. The CDR3 region is CASSLTGPYEQYF. CDR3 bases: TGTGCCAGTAGCCTCACCGGGCCCTACGAGCAGTACTTC.

This chain joins TRBV10-3 and TRBJ1-2; 8 nucleotides align to TRBD1. The germline V gene encodes CDR1 ENHRY and CDR2 SYGVKD. CDR3 length equals 15 residues. Trimming at V came to 6 bases and at J to 3 bases, leaving 9 bases not matched to a gene. The CDR3 coding sequence is TGTGCCATCAGCAGCCAGGGACAGGTGGACTATGGCTACACCTTC. Translating it yields CAISSQGQVDYGYTF.

This clonotype has more than one count but fewer than ten. This chain links TRBV10-2 with TRBJ2-7, with 8 positions matching TRBD1. Germline loops: CDR1 WSHSY, CDR2 SAAADI. This CDR3 is built from 13 residues. V shed 5 bases, J shed 3 bases, and the junction held 3 bases outside the gene matches. CDR3 residues: CASSSDRVYEQYF. CDR3 in DNA: TGCGCCAGCAGTTCGGACAGGGTCTACGAGCAGTACTTC.

This clonotype was detected a few times. The V gene is TRBV5-1, the J gene TRBJ1-4; a possible D gene is TRBD1 (5 bases). V dropped 4 bases and J dropped 5 bases, with 15 bases sitting between them. This CDR3 is 15 amino acids long. Germline CDR1 reads SGHRS; CDR2 reads YFSETQ. CDR3 DNA sequence: TGCGCCAGCAGCCCGGGGGGGAGTTCAAATGAAAAACTGTTTTTT. Its protein is CASSPGGSSNEKLFF.

This clonotype was seen many times. The chain combines TRBV5-6 with TRBJ1-6, with TRBD1 matching 7 bases. V lost 4 bases, J lost 6 bases, and 7 bases stayed unmatched. This CDR3 has 15 residues. The germline gives CDR1 SGHDT, CDR2 YYEEEE. The CDR3 protein is CASSEGTASNSPLHF. In DNA, the CDR3 is TGTGCCAGCAGCGAGGGGACAGCGAGTAATTCACCCCTCCACTTT.

About this clonotype: The junction departs from germline at one end; a sequencing error may be responsible. The rearrangement joins TRBV10-3 to TRBJ2-5; 9 positions agree with TRBD2. CDR1 and CDR2 (germline): ENHRY, SYGVKD. The CDR3 has 16 residues. The CDR3 bases are TGTGCCAGCAGTGAAGCTCTACGGGGAGCGGGGGGGACCCAGTACTTC. This translates into CASSEALRGAGGTQYF.

With respect to this clonotype: As the CDR3 is not closed by the conserved phenylalanine or tryptophan, this likely results from a read error. The chain joins TRBV5-1 to TRBJ1-1, with unresolved D. The CDR3 contains 15 residues. V lost 4 bases to trimming and J lost 0 bases, with 13 bases between them. Germline V gene sequence: CDR1 SGHRS, CDR2 YFSETQ. The CDR3 loop reads CASSLIGWMNTEAFL. CDR3 bases: TGCGCCAGCAGCCTAATTGGTTGGATGAACACTGAAGCTTTCCTT.

As concerns this clonotype: This sequence may be a read error, since a much larger clone differs from it by one base. V and J are TRBV7-2 and TRBJ2-5; D is ambiguous. There are 12 residues in the CDR3. Germline V gives CDR1 SGHTA, CDR2 FQGNSA. With 5 bases removed from V and 5 bases from J, the gap between germline ends came to 9 bases. The CDR3 DNA sequence: TGTACCAGCAGCCCGAACATGGAGACCCAGTACTTC. Its protein is CTSSPNMETQYF. The full variable domain, rest sourced from reference TRBV7-2 and TRBJ2-5, is GAGVSQSPSNKVTEKGKDVELRCDPISGHTALYWYRQSLGQGLEFLIYFQGNSAPDKSGLPSDRFSAERTGGSVSTLTIQRTQQEDSAVYLCTSSPNMETQYFGPGTRLLVL.